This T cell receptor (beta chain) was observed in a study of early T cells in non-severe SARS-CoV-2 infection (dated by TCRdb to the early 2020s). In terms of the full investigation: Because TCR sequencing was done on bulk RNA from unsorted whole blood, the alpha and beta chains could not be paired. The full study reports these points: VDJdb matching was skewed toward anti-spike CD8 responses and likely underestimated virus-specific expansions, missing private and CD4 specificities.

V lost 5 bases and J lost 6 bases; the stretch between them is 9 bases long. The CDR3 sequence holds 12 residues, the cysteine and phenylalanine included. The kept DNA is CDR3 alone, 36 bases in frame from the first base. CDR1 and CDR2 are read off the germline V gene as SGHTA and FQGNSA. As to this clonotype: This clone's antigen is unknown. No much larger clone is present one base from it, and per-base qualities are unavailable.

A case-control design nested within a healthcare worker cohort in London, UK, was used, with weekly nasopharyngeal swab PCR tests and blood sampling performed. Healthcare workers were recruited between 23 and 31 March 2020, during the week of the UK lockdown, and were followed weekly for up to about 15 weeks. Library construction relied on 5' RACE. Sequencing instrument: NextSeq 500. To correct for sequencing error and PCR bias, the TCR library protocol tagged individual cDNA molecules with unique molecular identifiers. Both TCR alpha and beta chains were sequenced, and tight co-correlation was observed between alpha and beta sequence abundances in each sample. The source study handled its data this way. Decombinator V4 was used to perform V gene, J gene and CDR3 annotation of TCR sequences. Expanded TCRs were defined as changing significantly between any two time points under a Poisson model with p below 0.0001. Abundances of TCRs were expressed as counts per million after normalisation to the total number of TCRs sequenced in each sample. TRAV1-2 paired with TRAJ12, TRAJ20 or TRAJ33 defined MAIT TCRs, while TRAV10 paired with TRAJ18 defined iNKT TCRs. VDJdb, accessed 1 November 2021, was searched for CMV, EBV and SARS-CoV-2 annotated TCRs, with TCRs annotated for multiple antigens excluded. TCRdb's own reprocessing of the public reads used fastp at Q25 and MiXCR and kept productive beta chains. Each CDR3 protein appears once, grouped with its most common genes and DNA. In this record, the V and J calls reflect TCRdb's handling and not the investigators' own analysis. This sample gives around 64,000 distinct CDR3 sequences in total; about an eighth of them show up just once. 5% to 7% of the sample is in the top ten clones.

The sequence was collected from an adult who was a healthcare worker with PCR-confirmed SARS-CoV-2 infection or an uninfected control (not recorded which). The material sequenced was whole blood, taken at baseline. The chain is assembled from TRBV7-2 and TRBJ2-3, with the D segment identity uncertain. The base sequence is TGTGCCAGCAGCCGATATACGGATACGCAGTATTTT. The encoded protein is CASSRYTDTQYF.